The rows below give T cell receptor beta chains drawn from one sample of a study of control samples from healthy donors and cancer patients. TCRdb keeps only in-frame clones here, not all; method: immunoSEQ multiplex PCR. This table holds some 41,000 clones, around 87% found once. The sample consisted of PBMCs. The receptors were gathered from a woman aged 60-70 years with lung cancer. CDR3s include the opening cysteine and the closing phenylalanine or tryptophan. The order of the fields is V gene, D gene, clone size, J gene, CDR3 DNA, CDR3 protein. A D gene is named only where the DNA matches it firmly. A clone size is listed for some rows: how often the clone was seen (once, few, many), or a class if it is expanded.

TRBV28,TRBD1,.,TRBJ1-4,TGTGCCAGCAGTTCGGACAGGGGAGATGAAAAACTGTTTTTT,CASSSDRGDEKLFF
TRBV19,TRBD1,.,TRBJ1-2,TGTGCCGCGGGACAGGAGGGCTACACCTTC,CAAGQEGYTF
TRBV5-6,.,.,TRBJ1-1,TGTGCCAGCAGCCCCATCGGAGGAGGGGGCACTGAAGCTTTCTTT,CASSPIGGGGTEAFF
TRBV6-1,.,.,TRBJ2-3,TGTGCCAGCAGTGAACGGGAACCAACAGATACGCAGTATTTT,CASSEREPTDTQYF
TRBV27,.,once,TRBJ1-1,TGTGCCAGCAGTTTGGGCCCGGGCGGGTTTGAAGCTTTCTTT,CASSLGPGGFEAFF
TRBV4-3,.,.,TRBJ2-1,TGCGCCAGCAGCCAAGACAACAGCCTAAATGAGCAGTTCTTC,CASSQDNSLNEQFF
TRBV2,.,.,TRBJ1-2,TGTGCCAGCAGGGAAGATCTATCGGGCTATGGCTACACCTTC,CASREDLSGYGYTF
TRBV6-2/TRBV6-3,.,.,TRBJ1-1,TGTGCCAGCAGTCTCTCTGGGCCAGTCCTGACTGAAGCTTTCTTT,CASSLSGPVLTEAFF
TRBV9,.,.,TRBJ1-5,TGTGCCAGCAGCCGGGGTTATAGCAATCAGCCCCAGCATTTT,CASSRGYSNQPQHF
TRBV6-1,.,.,TRBJ2-3,TGTGCCAGCAGTGAACGGGAGCCAGATACGCAGTATTTT,CASSEREPDTQYF
TRBV29-1,TRBD2,.,TRBJ2-3,TGCAGCGCGAGCGGGACTAGCGGGAGTTCAGATACGCAGTATTTT,CSASGTSGSSDTQYF
TRBV6-1,TRBD1,.,TRBJ1-1,TGTGCCAGCAGTGAATTGACAGGGTTAGGCACTGAAGCTTTCTTT,CASSELTGLGTEAFF
TRBV2,.,.,TRBJ1-6,TGTGCCACCCGAGGGGGAGGTAATTCACCCCTCCACTTT,CATRGGGNSPLHF
TRBV12-2,.,.,TRBJ2-3,TGTGCAAGTCGCCTCTGGGGGACTAGCGGGAGGGTCGGGCTCACTATCCCTACGCAGTATTTT,CASRLWGTSGRVGLTIPTQYF
TRBV13,.,.,TRBJ2-7,TGTGCCAGCAGCTTGTATCGCGGTCCGGGGGCCGAGCAGTACTTC,CASSLYRGPGAEQYF
TRBV27,.,.,TRBJ1-5,TGTGCCAGCAGTTGGGAAAGCAATCAGCCCCAGCATTTT,CASSWESNQPQHF
TRBV13,.,.,TRBJ2-1,TGTGCCAGCAGCCTAGGGGGTAGTGAGCAGTTCTTC,CASSLGGSEQFF
TRBV7-9,.,.,TRBJ1-3,TGTGCCAGCAGCTTGGGCTCTGGAAACACCATATATTTT,CASSLGSGNTIYF
TRBV11-1,.,.,TRBJ2-1,TGTGCCAGCAGCCCCACCGTGATGGGGAATGAGCAGTTCTTC,CASSPTVMGNEQFF
TRBV6-2/TRBV6-3,.,.,TRBJ2-7,TGTGCCAGCAGTCCCTCTTACGAGCAGTACTTC,CASSPSYEQYF
TRBV13,TRBD1,.,TRBJ2-3,TGTGCCAGCAGCTTACCGGACAGGGGAGATACGCAGTATTTT,CASSLPDRGDTQYF
TRBV27,.,.,TRBJ2-7,TGTGCCAGCAGCCTCCGGCCAGGCCTGAACTACGAGCAGTACTTC,CASSLRPGLNYEQYF
TRBV7-2,.,.,TRBJ2-3,TGTGCCAGCGCCTTCGGGCTAGGGGGGACAGATACGCAGTATTTT,CASAFGLGGTDTQYF
TRBV29-1,.,.,TRBJ2-5,TGCAGCGTTAGGGGGTTGGAGACCCAGTACTTC,CSVRGLETQYF
TRBV7-3,.,.,TRBJ2-3,TGTGCCAGCAGCTTAACGCCAGGGGCTAGCACAGATACGCAGTATTTT,CASSLTPGASTDTQYF
TRBV27,.,.,TRBJ1-1,TGTGCCAGCAGTGCCGGGACACGAAACACTGAAGCTTTCTTT,CASSAGTRNTEAFF
TRBV5-4,.,.,TRBJ1-2,TGTGCCAGCAGCTTGGAGGGGGGGCGACACTATGGCTACACCTTC,CASSLEGGRHYGYTF
TRBV30,.,once,TRBJ2-5,TGTGCCTGGAGCAAAGGGCTTTTCCAAGAGACCCAGTACTTC,CAWSKGLFQETQYF
TRBV30,TRBD2,.,TRBJ2-3,TGTGCCTGGAGTGCGCTAGCGGGTTCCACAGATACGCAGTATTTT,CAWSALAGSTDTQYF
TRBV4-3,.,.,TRBJ2-1,TGCGCCAGCAGCCAAGATAGGGGAAACAATGAGCAGTTCTTC,CASSQDRGNNEQFF
TRBV10-3,TRBD1,.,TRBJ2-1,TGTGCCATCAGAAACGGACAGGGGGCGGATGAGCAGTTCTTC,CAIRNGQGADEQFF
TRBV19,.,.,TRBJ2-7,TGTGCCAGTAGTGCGAAAGGACGGGCCTACGAGCAGTACTTC,CASSAKGRAYEQYF
TRBV5-4,TRBD1,.,TRBJ2-3,TGTGCCAGCAGCTCGGACAGGGTCAGCACAGATACGCAGTATTTT,CASSSDRVSTDTQYF
TRBV28,TRBD2,.,TRBJ2-1,TGTGCCAGCAGTCCTCTAGCGGGAGCCTACAATGAGCAGTTCTTC,CASSPLAGAYNEQFF
TRBV28,.,.,TRBJ2-7,TGTGCCAGCAGTTTGTGGGCAGAACCCTACGAGCAGTACTTC,CASSLWAEPYEQYF
TRBV12-3/TRBV12-4,.,.,TRBJ2-2,TGTGCCAGCAGCTTCGGGTCTACCGGGGAGCTGTTTTTT,CASSFGSTGELFF
TRBV3-1/TRBV3-2,.,.,TRBJ2-7,TGTGCCAGCAGGTCAGCGGCCTCCTACGAGCAGTACTTC,CASRSAASYEQYF
TRBV13,.,.,TRBJ2-7,TGTGCCAGCAACCAATTAGGCTACGAGCAGTACTTC,CASNQLGYEQYF
TRBV11-2,.,.,TRBJ1-5,TGTGCCAGCAGCCAGAACAGGGATCAGCCCCAGCATTTT,CASSQNRDQPQHF
TRBV12-3/TRBV12-4,.,once,TRBJ2-1,TGTGCCAGCAGTCCGCAAATGGGCCAGCAGTTCTTC,CASSPQMGQQFF
TRBV9,.,.,TRBJ2-2,TGTGCCAGCAGCGTATACACCGGGGAGCTGTTTTTT,CASSVYTGELFF
TRBV6-5,TRBD1,.,TRBJ1-5,TGTGCCAGCAACGACAGGGCTAGCAATCAGCCCCAGCATTTT,CASNDRASNQPQHF
TRBV7-7,.,.,TRBJ2-7,TGTGCCAGCAGCTCCGGTTGGCTCCGGCGGATGGGATACGAGCAGTACTTC,CASSSGWLRRMGYEQYF
TRBV7-9,.,.,TRBJ2-3,TGTGCCAGCAGCGAAGACAGCCCGGATACGCAGTATTTT,CASSEDSPDTQYF
TRBV21-1,.,.,TRBJ2-2,.,CASSKEMGVGQGSPLGTGELFF